This record looks at one TCR beta chain sequence and its context. The antigen is undetermined. Trimming removed 4 bases at V and 10 bases at J, with 11 bases between. The CDR3 is 12 residues long. The germline V gene has CDR1 SGHDN and CDR2 FVKESK. The data were obtained in a study of T cell responses to AZD1222 COVID-19 vaccine. Overall study context: Pooling covered second doses at about 4 or about 12 weeks. Study results and caveats: Nearly half of the spike-specific TCRs reportedly recognize variant regions that carry no mutations. The breadth and depth of Spike-specific TCRs increased once two AZD1222 doses had been given. Seropositivity was recorded at baseline in only a handful of AZD1222 recipients.

Clones were read by immunoSEQ multiplex PCR, and TCRdb kept only the in-frame ones, dropping some. The sample includes approximately 150,000 clones, about nine tenths of them seen just once. This clonotype was obtained from an adult in good health. The chain links TRBV14 to TRBJ1-5; D uncertain. The input for sequencing was peripheral blood, taken on day 0 of AZD1222 vaccination. The CDR3 nucleotides read TGTGCCAGCAGCCCCCTGGACCCTCCCCAGCATTTT. Its protein is CASSPLDPPQHF.